This T cell receptor (beta chain) was sequenced for a study of cytomegalovirus exposure and HLA in healthy donors. Whole-study context: A preliminary data release comprised 80 million to 95 million unique TCRs obtained from HLA-typed donors. General study results and limits: As a later analysis revealed, most CMV-associated TCR beta chains appeared HLA-restricted. Only CMV serostatus was available as immune exposure information.

Regarding donors, all were healthy bone marrow donors. The germline gives CDR1 KGHSH, CDR2 LQKENI. The CDR3 runs 17 residues. The ends lost 2 bases at V and 4 bases at J; junction bases unmatched: 10. This clone was observed a few times. Its antigen is unidentified. The PCR contained 60 Vbeta and 13 Jbeta primers. Only in-frame clones appear in the TCRdb table, and some are missing; sequencing was by immunoSEQ multiplex PCR. The sample records 150,000 to 200,000 clones, around 84% being singletons. The receptor's source is a man aged 30 to 45 in good health and CMV-seropositive. The sequenced material came from PBMCs. The chain uses TRBV18 and TRBJ2-1, with 8 bases matching TRBD2. CDR3 residues: CASSPTPGGPSYNEQFF. As DNA, the CDR3 is TGTGCCAGCTCACCAACTCCGGGAGGGCCCTCGTACAATGAGCAGTTCTTC.